This T cell receptor beta chain was recorded in a study of cytomegalovirus exposure and HLA in healthy donors. Concerning this clone: As yet, its antigen is unknown.

The method was immunoSEQ multiplex PCR; TCRdb's version includes in-frame clones alone and lacks a portion of them. In the table there are 150,000 or so clones, roughly nine tenths of which are singletons. The length of the CDR3 is 16 residues. V shed 3 bases, J shed 8 bases, and the junction held 8 bases outside the gene matches. CDR1 is LGHNA, CDR2 YSLEER, per germline. Broader study findings: Published work reported that the classifier diagnosed cytomegalovirus status with high specificity and sensitivity. A few CMV-associated chains proved CMV antigen-specific in vitro. First-cohort TCR clusters tended to co-occur in the roughly 130 validation repertoires, a later analysis found. Cytomegalovirus-associated TCR beta chains were listed, numbering some 180.

The sequenced sample was PBMCs. The sequence was collected from a woman between 18 and 29 years old in good health and CMV-seropositive. The rearrangement uses TRBV4-3 and TRBJ2-1, with 12 bases fitting TRBD2. The CDR3, as DNA: TGCGCCAGCAGCCAGTGGGGCCTAGCGGGGGGGCATGAGCAGTTCTTC. This translates into CASSQWGLAGGHEQFF.